In its sample, the clone carrying this TCR beta chain was seen a few times. CDR1 and CDR2 (germline): ENHRY, SYGVKD. The CDR3 is 13 residues long. V shed 6 bases, J shed 7 bases, and the junction held 8 bases outside the gene matches. The data originate from a study of blood T cells in healthy people across ages. The second PCR ran about 6 to 12 cycles with a sample-barcoded 5' primer and J-beta primers. TCRdb called the 5' RACE reads again in MiXCR, with one record for every CDR3 protein. The sample lists over 500,000 distinct CDR3 sequences, 40% to 65% seen once, with about 14% in the top ten. The TCR sequence derives from a woman aged 80 or older in good health. The sequencing input was blood. V is TRBV10-3 and J is TRBJ1-2, with TRBD1 identical over 7 bases. CDR3 in amino acids: CAIRETGPRGYTF. CDR3 DNA sequence: TGTGCCATCAGGGAGACAGGGCCCCGTGGCTACACCTTC.